This T cell receptor beta chain was documented in a study of cytomegalovirus exposure and HLA in healthy donors (dated by TCRdb to about 2017). Regarding the research as a whole: In an earlier analysis of 587 of the donors, about 260 Gb of sequence data and 120 million or so unique TCR beta sequences from roughly 200 million T cells were reported. Rather than using new phenotypic data, the later analysis identified candidate immune exposures from TCR beta sequences and from how often those sequences occurred across donors. The number of donors typed differed by locus, with about 620-630 for A, B, C, DRB1 and DQB1, roughly 550 for DQA1, over 600 for DPA1, and around 450 for DPB1. HLA typing included class I and class II loci at four-digit resolution. About 300 gigabases of sequencing data and roughly 81 million unique TCR sequences made up an early release that covered fewer than 650 HLA-typed donors. An earlier analysis of around 580 of the donors used high-throughput TCR beta sequencing to judge whether each TCR beta V gene segment behaved as functional or pseudogenic. The genetic ancestry cluster associated with self-reported Caucasian donors included roughly four fifths of the 350 to 500 genotyped donors. The study was designed to test whether signatures of past pathogen exposure could be identified by cataloging public T cell receptors. All discovery cohort repertoires had been generated using a single sequencing platform. In addition to the first cohort of 650 to 800 subjects, a separate validation cohort of 120 different subjects was used. Across about 370 genotyped donors of the cohort, an average of about 250,000 unique TCR beta nucleotide sequences per donor were sequenced, and 15% to 20% of those sequences were non-productive. In a later analysis, previously published TCR beta repertoires from 666 donors were re-analyzed and high-resolution HLA genotyping was added so that TCR occurrence patterns could be studied. The T cell repertoires of roughly 660 subjects were profiled by immunosequencing and related to cytomegalovirus serostatus. Genome-wide SNP genotypes for about 65% of the 666 donors were used in a later genetic analysis, which treated that subset as a discovery cohort. Donor age, sex, ethnicity and CMV serostatus were collected together with the repertoire data. High-throughput TCR immunosequencing, statistical association of individual TCRs with disease status, and machine learning were combined to predict cytomegalovirus infection status. About five DR-DQ haplotypes were treated as single units for association and clustering because of strong linkage in the cohort.

The CDR3 sequence holds 15 residues, the cysteine and phenylalanine included. The DNA shown is the 45-base CDR3, in frame from base 1. Trimming accounts for 4 bases at V and 2 bases at J, while the number of junction bases matched to no gene is 4. CDR1 SGDLS and CDR2 YYNGEE were looked up in the germline V gene. To note about this clone: Its specific antigen is unknown. Base qualities are not at hand, and no much larger clone is one base apart.

The cohort consisted of 600 to 700 healthy bone marrow donors. Cohort members were all nominally healthy when sampled, although unrecorded immune exposures were likely present. The donor tested CMV seropositive and was one of the 289 seropositive cohort members. Every donor gave a peripheral blood sample, and the peripheral blood mononuclear cells from that sample were used for TCR beta sequencing. The Qiagen DNeasy Blood Extraction Kit was used to extract genomic DNA from the blood cell samples. The library was generated by the immunoSEQ multiplex PCR assay. For the multiplex PCR, a mixture combining 60 forward primers for TCR Vbeta segments and 13 reverse primers for TCR Jbeta segments was used. The CDR3 region of rearranged TCR beta genes was amplified from genomic DNA by a multiplex PCR assay. On the Illumina HiSeq System, the amplified TCR beta libraries were sequenced as 87-base-pair reads. Per the authors' processing: A later analysis tallied roughly 80 million unique TCR beta chains across the 666 repertoires, and about 12 million of those chains were shared by two or more donors. Raw reads were error-corrected and collapsed into unique sequences by a nearest-neighbor algorithm in which closely related sequences were merged to remove PCR and sequencing errors. To assign V, D and J gene segments, CDR3 sequences were aligned to IMGT reference sequences. Each retained sequence needed at least a six-nucleotide match to both a V gene segment and a J gene segment. A rearrangement counted as productive if the CDR3 had no stop codons and remained in frame with V and J, and every other rearrangement counted as non-productive. Following IMGT convention, CDR3 was defined as the stretch from the second conserved V-encoded cysteine to the conserved J-encoded phenylalanine. In an earlier analysis of just under 600 of the donors, sequences lacking an unambiguous match to a single V gene segment were excluded. In an earlier analysis of 587 of the donors, a V segment was called functional when productive rearrangements were above 56.7%, and segregating when the standard deviation between donors exceeded 5%. A statistical classification framework was built for diagnosing cytomegalovirus status from the catalog of TCR beta chain sequences. In a later analysis, TCR nucleotide sequences were compared against IMGT/GENE-DB human TR gene sequences so that V and J genes could be assigned. The TCRdist pipeline was used in a later analysis to assign CDR3 sequences and most-parsimonious VDJ recombination scenarios. A later analysis defined each TCR beta chain by its CDR3 amino acid sequence plus V-gene family, and excluded reads lacking a unique V-gene family. In a later analysis, around 600 highly shared, low-generation-probability nucleotide sequences were removed to address suspected cross-contamination and a sequencing artifact. A later analysis calculated a clonal expansion index for each public chain from normalized within-repertoire ranks of inferred template counts. Generation probabilities in a later analysis came from a VDJ recombination model fitted to out-of-frame rearrangements, and those results were checked against IGoR. A later analysis scored TCR-TCR, TCR-HLA and TCR-CMV co-occurrence with hypergeometric tests, applying a repertoire-size bias correction to TCR pairs. To estimate false discovery rates, a later analysis permuted the HLA or CMV assignments 20 times. In a later analysis, co-occurring TCRs were grouped using DBSCAN, with TCRdist sequence similarity added in when clustering inside HLA-allele-positive subsets. Repertoires with fewer than 30,000 or more than 120,000 public chains were left out of co-occurrence clustering, as were five repertoires with anomalous nucleotide sharing. TCRdb provides this immuneACCESS table in a form limited to in-frame rearrangements. Some clones are lacking; in checked studies, under half of them reflect an unresolved V gene, and why the rest are absent is not known. That table gives V, J and clone size, and the DNA gave D and trimming. The sample table records about 150,000 clones; roughly 77% of these occur just once. The ten largest clones add up to roughly 7.1% of the sample.

Paper-wide results and their limitations: Only TCR beta chains were sequenced in this cohort, and the absence of alpha or paired-chain data limited detectable features. According to a later analysis, parvovirus B19, influenza, CMV and Epstein-Barr virus appeared linked to several top co-occurrence clusters. According to a later analysis, most CMV-associated TCR beta chains appeared to be HLA-restricted, and the HLA associations seemed to be driven largely by CMV exposure. Some IMGT-functional V segments, including TRBV6-2 and TRBV6-3, could not be told apart with the 87-base-pair reads, so those segments were excluded. In a later analysis, HLA-associated TCR beta chains showed more clonal expansion and lower generation probabilities than non-associated chains that were equally common. The classifier was reported to diagnose cytomegalovirus status with high specificity and sensitivity in both the original and validation cohorts. A cluster of highly shared sequence variants was judged likely to represent a technical artifact of the sequencing pipeline. According to a later analysis, TCR association rates differed among HLA loci, with DRB1 alleles showing the most associated TCRs and HLA-C alleles showing the fewest. The authors suggested that the approach could potentially be generalized to other disease states and immunological phenotypes. In a later genetic analysis, fewer N-insertions in productive TCRs were reported among donors in an Asian-associated ancestry cluster than the roughly 700-donor mean. Specific HLA alleles were associated with 16,951 TCR beta sequences at a false discovery rate of 0.05 in a later analysis. The presence/absence analyses assumed that sequencing depth was roughly uniform across donors, and that assumption may not be true. For the cohort, immune exposure information was limited to CMV serostatus. Across donors, most TCR sequences were observed very rarely, whereas some public TCRs were present in many individuals. When HLA alleles, especially DR and DQ, strongly co-occurred, TCR associations were difficult to assign to individual alleles. V-gene and J-gene trimming of TCR beta chains was associated with a missense DCLRE1C variant in a later genetic analysis, and the association was replicated in an independent cohort. A few of the identified cytomegalovirus-associated TCR beta chains were confirmed in vitro to be specific for cytomegalovirus antigens. A further reported finding was that TCR beta sequences accurately predicted the HLA-A and HLA-B alleles for most subjects in the first cohort. Because some donors lacked HLA typing at each locus, the association tests relied only on the typed subset. A total of fewer than 200 TCR beta chains were listed by the study as associated with cytomegalovirus. Approximately 18 rarely observed V segments, including chromosome 9 orphons, were excluded from the earlier analysis of about 600 of the donors because counts were too low. Correlated functional status among segregating V segments might be attributable to linkage disequilibrium, but an unknown experimental factor could not be ruled out. In an earlier analysis of 587 of the donors, most TCR beta V segments appeared in productive rearrangements about 87% or about 30% of the time, broadly matching IMGT annotations.

Source material: PBMCs. This TCR came from a man aged 25-45 years in good health and CMV-seropositive. Recombination linked TRBV9 to TRBJ2-7; the junction holds 12 bases that match TRBD2. The CDR3 here reads CASSTRLAGAYEQYF. The nucleotides read TGTGCCAGCAGCACCCGACTAGCGGGGGCCTACGAGCAGTACTTC.